The sequence of this T cell receptor (beta chain) was determined in a study of blood T cell repertoires in COVID-19. Study background: The samples span acute and convalescent COVID-19 from the United States, Italy and Spain. T cells, B-cell-depleted T cells, or PBMCs provided the cDNA or gDNA that served as material.

Original analysis: How many nucleated cells were present was estimated from reference gene primer amplification. The method was immunoSEQ multiplex PCR; TCRdb's version includes in-frame clones alone and lacks a portion of them. Clone size and the V and J calls come from that table; the DNA yielded D and trimming. This repertoire shows over 55,000 clones, approximately 87% found once; its top ten account for under 9.5%. The V and J ends lost 0 bases and 4 bases respectively, with 16 bases between them. The CDR3 extends over 16 amino acids. CDR1 is SGHRS, CDR2 YFSETQ, per germline. This TCR derives from a man aged 50-60 years with active COVID-19. Material: peripheral blood. V usage is TRBV5-1 and J usage is TRBJ2-5, with D possibly TRBD2 on 5 matching bases. CDR3 sequence: CASSLAIVGVGETQYF. Written as DNA, the CDR3 is TGCGCCAGCAGCTTGGCCATCGTGGGAGTGGGAGAGACCCAGTACTTC.